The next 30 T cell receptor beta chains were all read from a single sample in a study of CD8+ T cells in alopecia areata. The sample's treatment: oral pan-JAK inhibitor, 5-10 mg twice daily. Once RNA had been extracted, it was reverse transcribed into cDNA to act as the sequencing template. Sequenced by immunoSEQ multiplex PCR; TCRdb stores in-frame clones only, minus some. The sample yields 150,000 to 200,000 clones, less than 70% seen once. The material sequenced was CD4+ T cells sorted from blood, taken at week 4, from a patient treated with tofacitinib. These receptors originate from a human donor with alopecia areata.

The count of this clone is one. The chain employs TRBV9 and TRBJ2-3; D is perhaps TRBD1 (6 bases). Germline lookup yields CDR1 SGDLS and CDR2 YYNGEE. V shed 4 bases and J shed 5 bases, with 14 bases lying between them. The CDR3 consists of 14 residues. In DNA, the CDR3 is TGTGCCAGCAGCCCTCGCCCACAGGGAGATACGCAGTATTTT. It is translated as CASSPRPQGDTQYF.

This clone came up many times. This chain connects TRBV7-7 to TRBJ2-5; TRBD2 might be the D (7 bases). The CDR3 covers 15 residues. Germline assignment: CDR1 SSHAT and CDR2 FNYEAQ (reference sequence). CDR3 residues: CASGPKLGGAETQYF. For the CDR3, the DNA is TGTGCTAGCGGCCCCAAATTGGGGGGGGCAGAGACCCAGTACTTC.

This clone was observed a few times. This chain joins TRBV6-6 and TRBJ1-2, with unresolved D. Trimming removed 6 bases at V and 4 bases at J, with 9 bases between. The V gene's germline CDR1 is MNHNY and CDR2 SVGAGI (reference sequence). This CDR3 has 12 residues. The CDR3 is CASSPTLYGYTF. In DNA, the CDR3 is TGTGCCAGCAGCCCTACACTCTATGGCTACACCTTC.

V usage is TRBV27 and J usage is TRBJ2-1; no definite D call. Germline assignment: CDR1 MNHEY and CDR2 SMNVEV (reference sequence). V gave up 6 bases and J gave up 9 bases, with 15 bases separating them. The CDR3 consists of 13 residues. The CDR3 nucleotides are TGTGCCAGCAGACGTTACCCGGCGTTTGAGCAGTTCTTC. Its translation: CASRRYPAFEQFF.

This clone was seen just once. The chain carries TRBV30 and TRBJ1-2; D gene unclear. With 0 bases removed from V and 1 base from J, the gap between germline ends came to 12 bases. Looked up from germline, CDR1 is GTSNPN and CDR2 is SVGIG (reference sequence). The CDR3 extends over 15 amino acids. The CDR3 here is CAWSVWSQDNYGYTF. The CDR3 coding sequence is TGTGCCTGGAGTGTCTGGAGTCAGGATAACTATGGCTACACCTTC. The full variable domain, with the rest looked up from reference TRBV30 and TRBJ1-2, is SQTIHQWPATLVQPVGSPLSLECTVEGTSNPNLYWYRQAAGRGLQLLFYSVGIGQISSEVPQNLSASRPQDRQFILSSKKLLLSDSGFYLCAWSVWSQDNYGYTFGSGTRLTVV.

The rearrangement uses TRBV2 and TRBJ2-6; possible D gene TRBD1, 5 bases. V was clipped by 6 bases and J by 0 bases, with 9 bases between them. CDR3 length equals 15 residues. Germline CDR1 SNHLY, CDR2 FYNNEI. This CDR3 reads CASRDDSSGANVLTF. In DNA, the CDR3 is TGTGCCAGCAGAGACGACAGCTCTGGGGCCAACGTCCTGACTTTC.

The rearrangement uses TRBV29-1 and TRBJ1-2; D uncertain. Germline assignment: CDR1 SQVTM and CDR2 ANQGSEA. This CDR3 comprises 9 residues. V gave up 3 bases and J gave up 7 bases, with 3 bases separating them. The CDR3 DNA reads TGCAGCGTTGACGTTGGCTACACCTTC. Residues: CSVDVGYTF.

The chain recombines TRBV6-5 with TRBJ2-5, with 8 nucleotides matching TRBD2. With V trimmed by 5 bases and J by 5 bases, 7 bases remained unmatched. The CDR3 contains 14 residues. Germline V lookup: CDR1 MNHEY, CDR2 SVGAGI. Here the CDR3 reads CASSPPGGLETQYF. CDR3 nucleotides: TGTGCCAGCAGTCCCCCGGGGGGGCTGGAGACCCAGTACTTC.

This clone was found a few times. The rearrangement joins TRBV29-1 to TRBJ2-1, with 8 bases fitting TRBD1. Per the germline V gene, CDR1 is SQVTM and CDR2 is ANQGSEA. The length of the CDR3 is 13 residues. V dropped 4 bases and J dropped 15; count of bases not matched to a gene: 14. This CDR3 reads CSVGAGGPASGFF. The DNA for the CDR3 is TGCAGCGTTGGAGCAGGGGGCCCCGCCTCAGGGTTCTTC.

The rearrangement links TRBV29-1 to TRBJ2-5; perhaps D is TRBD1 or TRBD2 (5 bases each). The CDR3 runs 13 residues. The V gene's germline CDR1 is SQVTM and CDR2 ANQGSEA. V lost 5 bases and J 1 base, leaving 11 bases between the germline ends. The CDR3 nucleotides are TGCAGCGTTCGGGACGGACCCCAAGAGACCCAGTACTTC. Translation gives CSVRDGPQETQYF.

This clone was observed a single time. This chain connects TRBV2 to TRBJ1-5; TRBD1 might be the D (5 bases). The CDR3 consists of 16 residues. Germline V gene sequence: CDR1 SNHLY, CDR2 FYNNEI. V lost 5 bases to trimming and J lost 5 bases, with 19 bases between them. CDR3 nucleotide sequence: TGTGCCAGCAGTCCCGGCGGTCAGGGAGCGCATCAGCCCCAGCATTTT. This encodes CASSPGGQGAHQPQHF.

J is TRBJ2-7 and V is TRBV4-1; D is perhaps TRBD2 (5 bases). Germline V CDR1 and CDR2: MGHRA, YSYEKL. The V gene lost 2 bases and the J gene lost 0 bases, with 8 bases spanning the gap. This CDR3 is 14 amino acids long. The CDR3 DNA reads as TGCGCCAGCAGCCAACCCCGGGGCTCCTACGAGCAGTACTTC. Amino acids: CASSQPRGSYEQYF.

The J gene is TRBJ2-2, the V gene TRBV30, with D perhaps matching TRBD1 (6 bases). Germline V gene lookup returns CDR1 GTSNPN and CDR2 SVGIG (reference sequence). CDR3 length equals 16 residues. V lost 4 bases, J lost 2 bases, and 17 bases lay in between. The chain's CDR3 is CAWKGFDRRNTGELFF. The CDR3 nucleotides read TGTGCCTGGAAGGGTTTCGACAGGAGAAACACCGGGGAGCTGTTTTTT.

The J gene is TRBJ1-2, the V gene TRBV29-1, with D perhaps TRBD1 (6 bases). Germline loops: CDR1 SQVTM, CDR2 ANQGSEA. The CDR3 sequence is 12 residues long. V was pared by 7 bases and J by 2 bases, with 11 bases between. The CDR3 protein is CSGGGPNYGYTF. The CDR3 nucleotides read TGCAGCGGAGGGGGGCCCAACTATGGCTACACCTTC.

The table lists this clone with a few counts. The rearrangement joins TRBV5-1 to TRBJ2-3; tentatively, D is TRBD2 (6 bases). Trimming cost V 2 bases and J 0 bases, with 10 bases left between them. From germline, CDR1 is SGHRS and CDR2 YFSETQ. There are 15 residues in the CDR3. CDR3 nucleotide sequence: TGCGCCAGCAGCTTCATAGCGGCTAGCACAGATACGCAGTATTTT. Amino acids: CASSFIAASTDTQYF.

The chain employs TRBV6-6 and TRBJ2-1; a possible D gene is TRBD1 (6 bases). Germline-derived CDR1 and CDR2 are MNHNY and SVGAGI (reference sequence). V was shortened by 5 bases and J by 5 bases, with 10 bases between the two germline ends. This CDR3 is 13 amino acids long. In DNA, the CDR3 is TGTGCCAGCAGTGCCCCAGGGGACAATGAGCAGTTCTTC. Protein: CASSAPGDNEQFF.

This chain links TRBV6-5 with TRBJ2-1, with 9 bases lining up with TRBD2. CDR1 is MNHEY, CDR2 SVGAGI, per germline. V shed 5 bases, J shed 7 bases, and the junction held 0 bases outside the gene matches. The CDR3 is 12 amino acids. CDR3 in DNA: TGTGCCAGCAGTCTAGCGGGGAATGAGCAGTTCTTC. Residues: CASSLAGNEQFF.

CDR3 loop: CACPGDLNTGELFF. For the CDR3, the DNA is TGTGCCTGCCCCGGGGATCTGAACACCGGGGAGCTGTTTTTT. The chain joins TRBV30 to TRBJ2-2, with D possibly TRBD2 on 5 matching bases. Trimming left V 6 bases short and J 1 base short, with 12 bases between. The germline CDR1 and CDR2 sequences are GTSNPN and SVGIG (reference sequence). The CDR3 has 14 amino acids.

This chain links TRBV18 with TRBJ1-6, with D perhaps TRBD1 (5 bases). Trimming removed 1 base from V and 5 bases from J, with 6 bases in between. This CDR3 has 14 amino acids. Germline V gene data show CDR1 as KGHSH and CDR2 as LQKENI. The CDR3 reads CASSPQGNNSPLHF. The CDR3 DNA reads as TGTGCCAGCTCACCACAGGGGAATAATTCACCCCTCCACTTT.

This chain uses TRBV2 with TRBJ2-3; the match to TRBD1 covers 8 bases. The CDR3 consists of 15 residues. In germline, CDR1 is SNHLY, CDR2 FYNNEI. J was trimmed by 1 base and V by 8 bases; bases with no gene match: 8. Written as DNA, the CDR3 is TGTGCCAGCGGCCTAGGACAGGGAGGCACAGATACGCAGTATTTT. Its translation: CASGLGQGGTDTQYF.

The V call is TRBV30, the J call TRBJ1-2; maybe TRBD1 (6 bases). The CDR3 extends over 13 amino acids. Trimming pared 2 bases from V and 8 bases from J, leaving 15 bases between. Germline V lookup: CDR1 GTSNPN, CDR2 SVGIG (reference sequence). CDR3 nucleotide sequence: TGTGCCTGGAGTCCCACGGGACATTGGGGCTACACCTTC. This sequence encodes CAWSPTGHWGYTF.

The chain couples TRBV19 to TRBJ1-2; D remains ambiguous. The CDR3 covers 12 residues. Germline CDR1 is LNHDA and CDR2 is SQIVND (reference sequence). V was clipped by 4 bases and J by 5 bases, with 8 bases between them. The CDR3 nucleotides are TGTGCCAGTAGTACCGGGCCGTATGGCTACACCTTC. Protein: CASSTGPYGYTF.

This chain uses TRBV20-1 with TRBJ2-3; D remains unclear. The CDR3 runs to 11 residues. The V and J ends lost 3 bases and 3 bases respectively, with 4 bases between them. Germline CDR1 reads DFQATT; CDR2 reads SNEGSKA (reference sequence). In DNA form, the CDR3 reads TGCAGTGCTAGGAGAACAGATACGCAGTATTTT. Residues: CSARRTDTQYF.

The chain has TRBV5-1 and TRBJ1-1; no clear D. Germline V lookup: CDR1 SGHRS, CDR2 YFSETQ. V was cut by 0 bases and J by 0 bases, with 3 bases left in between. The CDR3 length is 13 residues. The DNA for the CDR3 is TGCGCCAGCAGCTTGGGGGTGAACACTGAAGCTTTCTTT. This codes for CASSLGVNTEAFF.

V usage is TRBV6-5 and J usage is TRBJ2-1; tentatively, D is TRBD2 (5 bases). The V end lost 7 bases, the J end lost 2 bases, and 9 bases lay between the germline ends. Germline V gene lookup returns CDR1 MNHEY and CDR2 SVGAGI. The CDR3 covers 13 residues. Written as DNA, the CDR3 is TGTGCCAGCATGAGAGGGCCCTACAATGAGCAGTTCTTC. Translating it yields CASMRGPYNEQFF.

As DNA, the CDR3 is TGTGCCAGCAGCTTGACTAGCGGGGGGGCCTACGAGCAGTACTTC. Its protein product is CASSLTSGGAYEQYF. The chain recombines TRBV7-8 with TRBJ2-7; 14 nucleotides match TRBD2. Trimming at V came to 3 bases and at J to 2 bases, leaving 0 bases not matched to a gene. CDR1 is SGHVS and CDR2 is FQNEAQ in the germline V gene. There are 15 residues in the CDR3.

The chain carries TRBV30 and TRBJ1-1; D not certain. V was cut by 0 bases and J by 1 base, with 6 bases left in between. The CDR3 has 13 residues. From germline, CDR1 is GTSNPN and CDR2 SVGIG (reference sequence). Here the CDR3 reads CAWSVHGNTEAFF. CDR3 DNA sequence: TGTGCCTGGAGTGTACATGGGAACACTGAAGCTTTCTTT.

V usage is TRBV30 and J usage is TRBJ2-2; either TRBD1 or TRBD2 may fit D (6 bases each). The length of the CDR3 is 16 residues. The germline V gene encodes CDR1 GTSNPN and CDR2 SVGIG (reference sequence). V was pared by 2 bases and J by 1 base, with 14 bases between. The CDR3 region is CAWSRGVLGNTGELFF. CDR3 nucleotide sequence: TGTGCCTGGAGTAGGGGGGTCCTGGGGAACACCGGGGAGCTGTTTTTT.

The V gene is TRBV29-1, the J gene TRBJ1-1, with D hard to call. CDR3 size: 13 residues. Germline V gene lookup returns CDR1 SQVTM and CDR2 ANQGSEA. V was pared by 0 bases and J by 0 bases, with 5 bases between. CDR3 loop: CSVEEAVNTEAFF. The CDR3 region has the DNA TGCAGCGTTGAAGAGGCAGTGAACACTGAAGCTTTCTTT.

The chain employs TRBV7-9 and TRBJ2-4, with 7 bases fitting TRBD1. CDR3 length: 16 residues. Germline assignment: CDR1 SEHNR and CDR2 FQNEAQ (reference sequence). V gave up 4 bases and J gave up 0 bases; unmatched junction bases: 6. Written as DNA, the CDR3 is TGTGCCAGCAGCTCCCGACAGGGTCTAGCCAAAAACATTCAGTACTTC. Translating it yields CASSSRQGLAKNIQYF. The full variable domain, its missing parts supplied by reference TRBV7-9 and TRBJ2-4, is DTGVSQNPRHKITKRGQNVTFRCDPISEHNRLYWYRQTLGQGPEFLTYFQNEAQLEKSRLLSDRFSAERPKGSFSTLEIQRTEQGDSAMYLCASSSRQGLAKNIQYFGAGTRLSVL.